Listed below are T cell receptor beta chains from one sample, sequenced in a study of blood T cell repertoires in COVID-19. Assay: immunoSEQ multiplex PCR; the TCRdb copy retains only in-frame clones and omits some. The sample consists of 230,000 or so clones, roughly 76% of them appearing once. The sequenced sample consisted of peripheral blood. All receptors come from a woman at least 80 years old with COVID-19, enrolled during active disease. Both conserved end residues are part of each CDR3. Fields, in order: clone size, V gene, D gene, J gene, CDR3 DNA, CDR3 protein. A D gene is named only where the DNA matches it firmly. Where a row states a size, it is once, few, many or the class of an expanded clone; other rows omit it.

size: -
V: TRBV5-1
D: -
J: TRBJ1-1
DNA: TGCGCCAGCAGCTATACCCCCCAGGGGATTGCTGAAGCTTTCTTT
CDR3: CASSYTPQGIAEAFF

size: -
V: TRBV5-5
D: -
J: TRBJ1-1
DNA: TGTGCCAGCAGCTTGGAGGGCCGGGGGGACACTGAAGCTTTCTTT
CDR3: CASSLEGRGDTEAFF

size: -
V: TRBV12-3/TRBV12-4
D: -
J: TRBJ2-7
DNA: TGTGCCAGCAGGAGTACAGGGACCTACGAGCAGTACTTC
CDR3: CASRSTGTYEQYF

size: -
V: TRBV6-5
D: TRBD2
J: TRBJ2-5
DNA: TGTGCCAGCAGTTTATTAGCGGGAAGCGTTGAGACCCAGTACTTC
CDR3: CASSLLAGSVETQYF

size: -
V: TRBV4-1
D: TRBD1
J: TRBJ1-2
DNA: TGCGCCAGCAGCCAAGACCCCACAGGGGAGAATGGCTACACCTTC
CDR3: CASSQDPTGENGYTF

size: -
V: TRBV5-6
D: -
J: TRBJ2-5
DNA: TGTGCCAGCAGCCACCGGGGGATTGGGGAGACCCAGTACTTC
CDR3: CASSHRGIGETQYF

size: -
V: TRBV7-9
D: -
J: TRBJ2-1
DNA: TGTGCCAGCAGCCCGCGAAGGACAACAGGTGAGCAGTTCTTC
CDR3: CASSPRRTTGEQFF

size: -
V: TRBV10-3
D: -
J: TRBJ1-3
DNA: TGTGCCATCAGTGAGTATCAGACAGTGGCTGGAAACACCATATATTTT
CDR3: CAISEYQTVAGNTIYF

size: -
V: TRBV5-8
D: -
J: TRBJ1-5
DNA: TGTGCCAGCAGCTCGGGGAGGGCCGTAGGCAATCAGCCCCAGCATTTT
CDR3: CASSSGRAVGNQPQHF

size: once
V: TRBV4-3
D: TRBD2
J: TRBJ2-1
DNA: TGCGCCAGCAGCCGCGGGACTAGCGGGGCAAATGAGCAGTTCTTC
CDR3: CASSRGTSGANEQFF

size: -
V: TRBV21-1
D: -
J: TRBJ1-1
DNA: TGTGCCAGCAGCAAAGGACAGATTAACACTGAAGCTTTCTTT
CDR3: CASSKGQINTEAFF

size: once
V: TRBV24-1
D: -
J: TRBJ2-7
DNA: TGTGCCACCAGTGACCTCTACGAGCAGTACTTC
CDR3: CATSDLYEQYF

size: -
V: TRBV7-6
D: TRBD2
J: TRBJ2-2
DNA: TGTGCCAGCAGCTTATTGGTAGCGGGGGAAGCCGGGGAGCTGTTTTTT
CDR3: CASSLLVAGEAGELFF

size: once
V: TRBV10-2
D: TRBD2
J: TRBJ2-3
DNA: TGCGCCAGCAGTGTTAGCGGGAGAACAGATACGCAGTATTTT
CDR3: CASSVSGRTDTQYF

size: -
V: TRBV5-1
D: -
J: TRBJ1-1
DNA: TGCGCCAGCAGCCTAAGACAAGTCAACATGAACACTGAAGCTTTCTTT
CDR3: CASSLRQVNMNTEAFF

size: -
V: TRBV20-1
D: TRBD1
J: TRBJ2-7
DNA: TGCAGTGCTAGTGCTACCGGGACAGGGTACTACGAGCAGTACTTC
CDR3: CSASATGTGYYEQYF

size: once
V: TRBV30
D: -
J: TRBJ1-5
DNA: TGTGCCTGGAGCCCGGGGGGGAATCAGCCCCAGCATTTT
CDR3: CAWSPGGNQPQHF

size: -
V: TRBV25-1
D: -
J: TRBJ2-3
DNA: TGTGCCAGCAGTGAGGGAGGCACAGATACGCAGTATTTT
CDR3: CASSEGGTDTQYF

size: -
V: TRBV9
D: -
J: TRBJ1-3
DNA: TGTGCCAGCAGCGTAGCGCCCACGGTTGGAAACACCATATATTTT
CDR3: CASSVAPTVGNTIYF

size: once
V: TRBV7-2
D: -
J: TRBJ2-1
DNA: TGTGCCAGCAGCCCCCGGGACGGGTCGCGGGGGCAGTTCTTC
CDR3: CASSPRDGSRGQFF

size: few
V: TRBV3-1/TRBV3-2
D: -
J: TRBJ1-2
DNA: TGTGCCAGCAGCCAAGGCAGGGTGGAAGGTGGCTACACCTTC
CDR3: CASSQGRVEGGYTF

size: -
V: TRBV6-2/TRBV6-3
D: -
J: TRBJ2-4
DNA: TGTGCCAGCAGTAGAAACAGGGTACTAGAAAACATTCAGTACTTC
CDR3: CASSRNRVLENIQYF

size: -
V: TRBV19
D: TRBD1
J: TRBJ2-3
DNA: TGTGCCAGTAGTATACGGGACAGGGGCACAGATACGCAGTATTTT
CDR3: CASSIRDRGTDTQYF

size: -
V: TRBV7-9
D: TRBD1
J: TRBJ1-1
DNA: TGTGCCAGCAGCTTAGACAGGGGAGCAGCGAACACTGAAGCTTTCTTT
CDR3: CASSLDRGAANTEAFF

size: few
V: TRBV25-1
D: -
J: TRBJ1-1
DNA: TGTGCCAGCAATGCTGGGCGCACTGAAGCTTTCTTT
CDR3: CASNAGRTEAFF

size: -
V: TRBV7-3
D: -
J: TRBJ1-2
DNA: TGTGCCAGCAGCTCCCCGGACAGACGAGATGGCTACACCTTC
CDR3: CASSSPDRRDGYTF

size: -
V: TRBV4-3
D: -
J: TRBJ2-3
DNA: TGCGCCAGCAGCCAAGATCGTCGGGCGGGACGGGCAGATACGCAGTATTTT
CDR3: CASSQDRRAGRADTQYF